Following are 12 T cell receptor beta chains from one sample sequenced in a study of cytomegalovirus exposure and HLA in healthy donors. The PCR had 60 Vbeta and 13 Jbeta primers. The method was immunoSEQ multiplex PCR; TCRdb's version includes in-frame clones alone and lacks a portion of them. Of approximately 100,000 clones listed, 55% to 65% are singletons. The source material was PBMCs. The receptors originated from a man aged 25-45 years in good health and CMV-seropositive.

This chain joins TRBV25-1 and TRBJ2-7; D possibly corresponds to TRBD1 (5 bases). There are 14 residues in the CDR3. Germline-derived CDR1 and CDR2 are MGHDK and SYGVNS. V lost 2 bases to trimming and J lost 2 bases, with 10 bases between them. CDR3 sequence: CASSEQGPAYEQYF. The CDR3 DNA follows: TGTGCCAGCAGTGAACAGGGCCCGGCCTACGAGCAGTACTTC.

The chain is built from TRBV18 and TRBJ2-7; 9 bases are shared with TRBD1. Per germline, CDR1 KGHSH and CDR2 LQKENI. V shed 3 bases and J 3 bases; nucleotides not matched to a gene: 6. The CDR3 is 15 amino acids. The chain's CDR3 is CASSPRQGGDYEQYF. The CDR3 nucleotides read TGTGCCAGCTCACCTCGACAGGGGGGGGACTACGAGCAGTACTTC.

The chain recombines TRBV6-5 with TRBJ2-1; D remains ambiguous. Germline CDR1 reads MNHEY; CDR2 reads SVGAGI. The CDR3 covers 13 residues. V was cut by 8 bases and J by 0 bases, with 8 bases left in between. The CDR3 DNA reads as TGTGCCAGCGGAGACCTCTCCTACAATGAGCAGTTCTTC. This codes for CASGDLSYNEQFF.

V is TRBV7-2 and J is TRBJ1-1; TRBD1 aligns across 7 bases. Trimming cost V 10 bases and J 4 bases; bases outside gene matches: 12. From germline, CDR1 is SGHTA and CDR2 FQGNSA. The length of the CDR3 is 14 residues. The DNA for the CDR3 is TGTGCCACCGGGACAGACCGATGGAGCACTGAAGCTTTCTTT. Protein: CATGTDRWSTEAFF.

The chain uses TRBV4-1 and TRBJ1-4; no reliable D call. Germline V lookup: CDR1 MGHRA, CDR2 YSYEKL. Trimming pared 4 bases from V and 8 bases from J, leaving 11 bases between. This CDR3 contains 13 residues. The CDR3 protein is CASSRGVSEKLFF. The CDR3 DNA follows: TGCGCCAGCAGCCGGGGAGTCTCCGAAAAACTGTTTTTT.

V is TRBV18 and J is TRBJ2-5, with 9 bases matching TRBD2. The germline V gene has CDR1 KGHSH and CDR2 LQKENI. Trimming took 1 base from V and 4 from J; bases not matched to a gene: 1. The CDR3 totals 14 residues. The CDR3 coding sequence is TGTGCCAGCTCACCACTAGCGGGGGCAGAGACCCAGTACTTC. It specifies CASSPLAGAETQYF.

This clone was seen only once. The rearrangement links TRBV5-4 to TRBJ2-7; weak D call: TRBD2 (6 bases). Trimming pared 0 bases from V and 5 bases from J, leaving 24 bases between. Germline V gene sequence: CDR1 SGHNT, CDR2 YYREEE (reference sequence). The CDR3 consists of 18 residues. The CDR3 sequence: CASSLGGGQEMISNEQYF. Written as DNA, the CDR3 is TGTGCCAGCAGCTTGGGGGGAGGACAAGAAATGATTAGTAACGAGCAGTACTTC.

This sequence joins TRBV5-1 and TRBJ1-3; D is uncertain. Trimming shortened V by 3 bases and J by 0 bases, and 7 bases separated the two germline ends. The CDR3 loop spans 14 amino acids. Per germline, CDR1 SGHRS and CDR2 YFSETQ. The CDR3 protein is CASSSGASGNTIYF. CDR3 DNA: TGCGCCAGCAGCTCGGGAGCCTCTGGAAACACCATATATTTT.

The J gene is TRBJ1-1, the V gene TRBV10-2; D gene uncertain. The germline V and J ends were trimmed by 8 bases and 0 bases, with 13 bases remaining between them. CDR3 length equals 14 residues. CDR1 is WSHSY, CDR2 SAAADI, per germline. CDR3 DNA: TGCGCCAGCGGAGGTCGCGGTGTGAACACTGAAGCTTTCTTT. It encodes CASGGRGVNTEAFF.

The chain recombines TRBV5-1 with TRBJ1-5; no clear D gene. The germline gives CDR1 SGHRS, CDR2 YFSETQ. The V end was cut by 4 bases, the J end by 6 bases, with 20 bases between. The CDR3 is made up of 16 amino acids. The CDR3 sequence: CASSAGWPLEGQPQHF. The CDR3 DNA follows: TGCGCCAGCAGCGCTGGCTGGCCATTGGAGGGTCAGCCCCAGCATTTT.

The V call is TRBV6-1, the J call TRBJ2-7, with 10 bases identical to TRBD1. CDR1 and CDR2 (germline): MNHNS, SASEGT. The CDR3 sequence is 13 residues long. With V trimmed by 6 bases and J by 5 bases, 4 bases remained unmatched. CDR3 nucleotides: TGTGCCAGCAGGGGGACAGGGGACCACGAGCAGTACTTC. Residues: CASRGTGDHEQYF.

This clone was counted a few times. This rearrangement joins TRBV7-2 to TRBJ2-1; no firm D call. CDR1 is SGHTA, CDR2 FQGNSA, per germline. CDR3 size: 15 residues. Trimming removed 5 bases from V and 2 bases from J, with 13 bases in between. In DNA, the CDR3 is TGTGCCAGCAGCCCTCCGGGTTTTCCCTACAATGAGCAGTTCTTC. This encodes CASSPPGFPYNEQFF.